One sample yielded the 9 T cell receptor beta chains listed below, sequenced in a study of blood T cell repertoires in COVID-19. Produced via immunoSEQ multiplex PCR; TCRdb's table is partial and in-frame only. The data show about 280,000 clones, with 65% to 90% seen just once and 4% to 6% held by the top ten. The sample comprised peripheral blood. These receptors came from a man aged 50-60 years with active or convalescent COVID-19.

The chain has TRBV5-1 and TRBJ2-3, with 7 bases fitting TRBD2. The V segment lost 5 bases and the J segment 6 bases; nucleotides outside the gene matches: 15. Germline CDR1 is SGHRS and CDR2 is YFSETQ. CDR3 length equals 16 residues. In DNA form, the CDR3 reads TGCGCCAGCAGGCACGCGAGCGGGGATGGCCGGGATACGCAGTATTTT. This translates into CASRHASGDGRDTQYF.

This clone was found a few times. The rearrangement links TRBV6-2 or TRBV6-3 to TRBJ1-5; D gene ambiguous. CDR1 is MNHEY, CDR2 SVGEGT, per germline. CDR3 size: 14 residues. The V gene lost 2 bases and the J gene lost 7 bases, with 12 bases spanning the gap. The CDR3 DNA reads TGTGCCAGCAGTTACCCAACCCGAGGGCAGCCCCAGCATTTT. It specifies CASSYPTRGQPQHF.

The V and J genes are TRBV6-4 and TRBJ2-1, with 12 bases identical to TRBD2. CDR1 MRHNA and CDR2 SNTAGT come from the germline V gene. The CDR3 runs to 13 residues. V trimming: 4 bases; J trimming: 13 bases; junction bases outside the gene matches: 5. In nucleotides, the CDR3 is TGTGCCAGCAGTGGGGGGACTAGCGGGTCACAGTTCTTC. It encodes CASSGGTSGSQFF.

There are a few counts of this clone. The rearrangement joins TRBV14 to TRBJ1-4; 7 bases agree with TRBD1. Germline CDR1 SGHDN, CDR2 FVKESK. The CDR3 consists of 15 residues. The V gene end was trimmed by 5 bases and the J gene end by 11 bases; junction bases not matched to a gene: 14. The CDR3 DNA follows: TGTGCCAGCAGCGCCCTCGACCAGGGGGTTGACAAACTGTTTTTT. Encoded protein: CASSALDQGVDKLFF.

The chain has TRBV14 and TRBJ1-3; D is unresolved. This CDR3 contains 17 residues. V lost 4 bases, J lost 2 bases, and 18 bases lay in between. The germline CDR1 and CDR2 sequences are SGHDN and FVKESK. The CDR3 DNA is TGTGCCAGCAGCCCCCCGTCCGGAGGGCTCACTGGAAACACCATATATTTT. Translation: CASSPPSGGLTGNTIYF. Combining the CDR3 with reference TRBV14 and TRBJ1-3 gives the whole variable domain EAGVTQFPSHSVIEKGQTVTLRCDPISGHDNLYWYRRVMGKEIKFLLHFVKESKQDESGMPNNRFLAERTGGTYSTLKVQPAELEDSGVYFCASSPPSGGLTGNTIYFGEGSWLTVV.

The genes are TRBV24-1 and TRBJ2-4; unclear D gene. V gave up 9 bases and J gave up 9 bases, with 11 bases separating them. The germline gives CDR1 KGHDR, CDR2 SFDVKD. The CDR3 is made up of 11 amino acids. In DNA, the CDR3 is TGTGCCACCTCCGGCGGAGCCATTCAGTACTTC. Its translation: CATSGGAIQYF.

The chain joins TRBV7-9 to TRBJ2-7, with D unresolved. Trimming cost V 5 bases and J 1 base, with 3 bases left between them. CDR3 length: 11 amino acids. Germline CDR1 is SEHNR and CDR2 is FQNEAQ (reference sequence). CDR3 residues: CASSVSYEQYF. CDR3 bases: TGTGCCAGCAGCGTATCCTACGAGCAGTACTTC.

This clone has only a few counts. The chain uses TRBV18 and TRBJ1-6; D call uncertain. This CDR3 region has 15 residues. The germline V gene has CDR1 KGHSH and CDR2 LQKENI. Between the trimmed V and J ends, which lost 6 bases and 2 bases, there was a span of 11 bases. The CDR3 reads CASSPSGAYNSPLHF. The CDR3, as DNA: TGTGCCAGCTCCCCCTCGGGAGCCTATAATTCACCCCTCCACTTT.

This clone has only a few counts. One end of the junction varies from germline; a read error may be responsible. The genes are TRBV7-7 and TRBJ1-6; 7 bases match TRBD1. Germline CDR1 SSHAT, CDR2 FNYEAQ (reference sequence). CDR3 length: 18 amino acids. The CDR3 protein is CASSRRGQGGSYNSPLHF. The DNA for the CDR3 is TGTGCTAGCAGCCGAAGGGGGCAGGGAGGATCCTATAATTCACCCCTCCACTTT.